The source of this T cell receptor beta chain is a study of shared clonotypes between healthy human individuals. Findings and caveats of the study: The naive CD4 repertoires of a handful of donors were compared, and roughly 5% of clonotypes were shared.

The investigators split CD4+ cells into a CD45RA+ naive subset and a CD45RA-negative memory subset. The authors loaded around 220 ng DNA, about 30,000 T cell genomes, into sorted-subset replicate PCRs. The table came from immunoSEQ multiplex PCR; TCRdb's copy has only in-frame clones and leaves some out. The repertoire has approximately 2.4 million clones, around 95% of them found once; the top ten carry more than 0.1%. Concerning this clone: Its antigen is currently unknown.

The CDR3 totals 14 residues. V lost 4 bases, J lost 3 bases, and 4 bases stayed unmatched. Germline V gives CDR1 ENHRY, CDR2 SYGVKD. The sample consisted of naive CD4+ T cells sorted from blood. As for subset: CD45RA+ positively selected. The origin of this receptor is a man aged 18 to 29 in good health. The chain combines TRBV10-3 with TRBJ2-3; 7 positions match TRBD1. The DNA for the CDR3 is TGTGCCATCAGTGTTAAGGGGGCGACAGATACGCAGTATTTT. It specifies CAISVKGATDTQYF.